These 4 T cell receptor beta chains originate from one sample sequenced in a study of PD-1 blockade in classical Hodgkin lymphoma. Brentuximab vedotin exposure varied, and every patient relapsed after autologous stem cell transplantation. Libraries were prepared by immunoSEQ multiplex PCR; TCRdb keeps only in-frame clonotypes and omits some of them. Of about 97,000 clones in the sample, over 70% were seen once. Sequencing was performed on peripheral blood mononuclear cells (PBMCs), taken at baseline. Every receptor here comes from a human donor with classical Hodgkin lymphoma.

This clone occurred once. The CDR3 protein is CASSLGDRGVRNTIYF. The CDR3 region has the DNA TGCGCCAGCAGCTTGGGGGACAGGGGAGTACGAAACACCATATATTTT. The chain recombines TRBV5-1 with TRBJ1-3; 10 bases fit TRBD1. CDR3 length equals 16 residues. The V gene end was trimmed by 0 bases and the J gene end by 5 bases; junction bases not matched to a gene: 5. Germline V gene data show CDR1 as SGHRS and CDR2 as YFSETQ. The entire variable domain, with the rest obtained from reference TRBV5-1 and TRBJ1-3, is as follows: KAGVTQTPRYLIKTRGQQVTLSCSPISGHRSVSWYQQTPGQGLQFLFEYFSETQRNKGNFPGRFSGRQFSNSRSEMNVSTLELGDSALYLCASSLGDRGVRNTIYFGEGSWLTVV.

The chain employs TRBV7-9 and TRBJ2-1; D is possibly TRBD1 (6 bases). CDR3 size: 17 residues. V was pared by 4 bases and J by 0 bases, with 16 bases between. Per the germline V gene, CDR1 is SEHNR and CDR2 is FQNEAQ (reference sequence). Here the CDR3 reads CASSSLGAPSSYNEQFF. The CDR3 DNA sequence: TGTGCCAGCAGCTCCTTGGGGGCGCCCAGCTCCTACAATGAGCAGTTCTTC.

The rearrangement joins TRBV6-1 to TRBJ2-3; D is perhaps TRBD2 (5 bases). Per the germline V gene, CDR1 is MNHNS and CDR2 is SASEGT. This CDR3 has 16 residues. V dropped 4 bases and J dropped 3 bases, with 17 bases sitting between them. CDR3 DNA: TGTGCCAGCAGTGTTTTGAGGGCGATTTTGACAGATACGCAGTATTTT. Its protein is CASSVLRAILTDTQYF.

CDR3 protein: CASSYGRGYTEAFF. Here the CDR3 DNA reads TGTGCCAGCAGTTACGGCAGGGGGTACACTGAAGCTTTCTTT. The chain uses TRBV6-5 and TRBJ1-1; 7 nucleotides match TRBD1. The CDR3 runs to 14 residues. Germline CDR1 and CDR2: MNHEY and SVGAGI. Unmatched junction bases numbered 3, after V lost 2 bases and J lost 3 bases.